This passage covers 26 T cell receptor beta chains from one sample sequenced in a study of blood T cell repertoires in COVID-19. Using immunoSEQ multiplex PCR, the repertoire was profiled, and TCRdb retains in-frame clones only, with some absent. The sample has around 310,000 clones, roughly 90% seen once; the top ten hold approximately 4%. Source material: peripheral blood. The receptor source for this set is a woman in her 50s with active or convalescent COVID-19.

V gene TRBV7-2 combines with J gene TRBJ2-1, with D hard to call. V was cut by 8 bases and J by 3 bases, with 17 bases left in between. The CDR3 sequence is 15 residues long. The germline gives CDR1 SGHTA, CDR2 FQGNSA. CDR3 loop: CASSMQRGNYNEQFF. The CDR3 nucleotides are TGTGCCAGCTCTATGCAGCGAGGAAACTACAATGAGCAGTTCTTC.

The chain recombines TRBV9 with TRBJ2-1; TRBD2 agrees at 12 bases. After removal of 0 bases from V and 5 bases from J, the junction contained 15 bases not matched to a gene. Germline V CDR1 and CDR2: SGDLS, YYNGEE. The CDR3 totals 20 residues. This CDR3 reads CASSVAYGTSGRRANNEQFF. In nucleotides, the CDR3 is TGTGCCAGCAGCGTAGCCTATGGGACTAGCGGGCGAAGGGCCAACAATGAGCAGTTCTTC.

The CDR3 loop is CASSFPGVSNQPQHF. CDR3 coding DNA: TGTGCCAGCAGTTTCCCAGGGGTGAGCAATCAGCCCCAGCATTTT. The chain is built from TRBV28 and TRBJ1-5; D might be TRBD1 (6 bases). Germline values: CDR1 MDHEN, CDR2 SYDVKM. Deletions cut 3 bases from V and 1 base from J, with 10 bases between. The CDR3 spans 15 residues.

This rearrangement joins TRBV5-5 to TRBJ1-1; TRBD1 might be the D (6 bases). This CDR3 comprises 15 residues. V was shortened by 1 base and J by 0 bases, with 10 bases between the two germline ends. Germline CDR1 is SGHKS and CDR2 is YYEKEE (reference sequence). The CDR3 region has the DNA TGTGCCAGCAGCTTGATGGGGGCTGTGAACACTGAAGCTTTCTTT. Translated, it gives CASSLMGAVNTEAFF.

This clone has just one count. This rearrangement joins TRBV7-4 to TRBJ1-5, with TRBD1 matching 9 bases. The CDR3 is made up of 18 amino acids. Germline V gene data show CDR1 as SGHVT and CDR2 as SQSDAQ. V shed 0 bases and J 4 bases; nucleotides not matched to a gene: 10. CDR3 in amino acids: CASSLANRTTGGNQPQHF. CDR3 sequence (DNA): TGTGCCAGCAGCTTAGCTAATCGTACGACAGGGGGAAATCAGCCCCAGCATTTT.

The CDR3 loop is CASSLAGAGGAETQYF. CDR3 coding DNA: TGTGCCAGCAGCTTAGCGGGAGCAGGTGGTGCGGAGACCCAGTACTTC. The chain carries TRBV11-1 and TRBJ2-5; TRBD2 might be the D (5 bases). The V end was cut by 0 bases, the J end by 5 bases, with 16 bases between. Germline V gene lookup returns CDR1 SGHAT and CDR2 FQDESV (reference sequence). This CDR3 comprises 16 residues. The variable domain in full, completed from reference TRBV11-1 and TRBJ2-5, reads EAEVAQSPRYKITEKSQAVAFWCDPISGHATLYWYRQILGQGPELLVQFQDESVVDDSQLPKDRFSAERLKGVDSTLKIQPAELGDSAMYLCASSLAGAGGAETQYFGPGTRLLVL.

This clone was picked up one time. The rearrangement uses TRBV11-2 and TRBJ1-1; D unresolved. Per germline, CDR1 SGHAT and CDR2 FQNNGV. The CDR3 is 16 residues long. Trimming cost V 5 bases and J 5 bases, with 21 bases left between them. The CDR3 DNA is TGTGCCAGCAGCCCCCGTGGAGGGCCGAGTCAGACTGAAGCTTTCTTT. It encodes CASSPRGGPSQTEAFF.

The chain links TRBV30 to TRBJ1-6; D unclear. V was trimmed by 6 bases and J by 7 bases, leaving 13 bases between them. Germline assignment: CDR1 GTSNPN and CDR2 SVGIG (reference sequence). This CDR3 has 13 amino acids. For the CDR3, the DNA is TGTGCCTGTGAGGCCGTATGGAATTCACCCCTCCACTTT. Its protein is CACEAVWNSPLHF.

The chain couples TRBV5-1 to TRBJ2-7; maybe TRBD1 (6 bases). Trimming cost V 5 bases and J 3 bases, with 27 bases left between them. Looked up from germline, CDR1 is SGHRS and CDR2 is YFSETQ. The CDR3 covers 18 residues. The chain's CDR3 is CASRIGPQSTGRNYEQYF. The CDR3 DNA reads TGCGCCAGCAGGATCGGGCCCCAGAGTACAGGGAGAAACTACGAGCAGTACTTC.

The J gene is TRBJ1-2, the V gene TRBV7-2, with 8 nucleotides matching TRBD1. Trimming cost V 1 base and J 6 bases; bases outside gene matches: 4. This CDR3 contains 14 residues. The germline V gene has CDR1 SGHTA and CDR2 FQGNSA. CDR3 nucleotide sequence: TGTGCCAGCAGCTTAGACAGGGGGTGGAATGGCTACACCTTC. Its translation: CASSLDRGWNGYTF. The full variable domain, in which reference TRBV7-2 and TRBJ1-2 provide the parts outside the CDR3, is GAGVSQSPSNKVTEKGKDVELRCDPISGHTALYWYRQSLGQGLEFLIYFQGNSAPDKSGLPSDRFSAERTGGSVSTLTIQRTQQEDSAVYLCASSLDRGWNGYTFGSGTRLTVV.

The chain carries TRBV7-2 and TRBJ2-7; TRBD2 matches at 9 bases. This CDR3 contains 16 residues. After removal of 0 bases from V and 0 bases from J, the junction contained 3 bases not matched to a gene. CDR1 is SGHTA and CDR2 is FQGNSA in the germline V gene. In DNA, the CDR3 is TGTGCCAGCAGCTTAGCCGCGGGGGGGAGCTCCTACGAGCAGTACTTC. This encodes CASSLAAGGSSYEQYF. Full variable domain (outside the CDR3, taken from reference TRBV7-2 and TRBJ2-7): GAGVSQSPSNKVTEKGKDVELRCDPISGHTALYWYRQSLGQGLEFLIYFQGNSAPDKSGLPSDRFSAERTGGSVSTLTIQRTQQEDSAVYLCASSLAAGGSSYEQYFGPGTRLTVT.

V is TRBV19 and J is TRBJ1-2, with a tentative D call TRBD1 (6 bases). The CDR3 spans 15 residues. The germline V and J ends were trimmed by 2 bases and 8 bases, with 18 bases remaining between them. The germline CDR1 and CDR2 sequences are LNHDA and SQIVND (reference sequence). CDR3 loop: CASSILDRLRGGYTF. The CDR3 bases are TGTGCCAGTAGTATACTCGACAGGCTCCGAGGAGGCTACACCTTC.

The chain carries TRBV18 and TRBJ2-3, with 10 bases matching TRBD1. V shed 4 bases and J 2 bases; nucleotides not matched to a gene: 12. Germline CDR1 and CDR2: KGHSH and LQKENI. This CDR3 has 18 residues. CDR3 residues: CASSQGQGLYTLTDTQYF. In DNA form, the CDR3 reads TGTGCCAGCTCACAGGGACAGGGGCTGTACACCCTCACAGATACGCAGTATTTT. Full variable domain (remainder filled in from reference TRBV18 and TRBJ2-3): NAGVMQNPRHLVRRRGQEARLRCSPMKGHSHVYWYRQLPEEGLKFMVYLQKENIIDESGMPKERFSAEFPKEGPSILRIQQVVRGDSAAYFCASSQGQGLYTLTDTQYFGPGTRLTVL.

This clone was seen ten or more times. The chain recombines TRBV4-2 with TRBJ2-1, with a weak D call TRBD2 (5 bases). The CDR3 extends over 13 amino acids. Trimming took off 0 bases at V and 15 bases at J, with 15 bases between the two ends. Germline V lookup: CDR1 LGHNA, CDR2 YNFKEQ. The CDR3 nucleotides read TGTGCCAGCAGCCAAGATTTGGATAGCGTTCCGTTCTTC. It yields the protein CASSQDLDSVPFF.

The chain joins TRBV5-1 to TRBJ2-3, with TRBD1 matching 7 bases. Trimming at V came to 0 bases and at J to 0 bases, leaving 7 bases not matched to a gene. The CDR3 has 17 residues. CDR1 SGHRS and CDR2 YFSETQ come from the germline V gene. The DNA for the CDR3 is TGCGCCAGCAGCTTGGGCAAACAGGGGCCTAGCACAGATACGCAGTATTTT. Translating gives CASSLGKQGPSTDTQYF. Full variable domain (outside the CDR3, taken from reference TRBV5-1 and TRBJ2-3): KAGVTQTPRYLIKTRGQQVTLSCSPISGHRSVSWYQQTPGQGLQFLFEYFSETQRNKGNFPGRFSGRQFSNSRSEMNVSTLELGDSALYLCASSLGKQGPSTDTQYFGPGTRLTVL.

This chain links TRBV7-3 with TRBJ2-3, with D hard to call. This CDR3 is 13 amino acids long. Trimming left V 5 bases short and J 6 bases short, with 12 bases between. The germline V gene has CDR1 SGHTA and CDR2 FQGTGA. The CDR3 loop reads CASSPEFGDTQYF. Written as DNA, the CDR3 is TGTGCCAGCAGCCCGGAGTTTGGGGATACGCAGTATTTT.

This clone was counted once. CDR3 amino acids: CASSQGRVPNYGYTF. Written as DNA, the CDR3 is TGTGCCAGCAGCCAAGGACGGGTTCCAAACTATGGCTACACCTTC. V and J are TRBV4-2 and TRBJ1-2; D gene unclear. The germline V and J ends were trimmed by 1 base and 2 bases, with 11 bases remaining between them. The V gene's germline CDR1 is LGHNA and CDR2 YNFKEQ. The CDR3 length is 15 residues.

This chain joins TRBV18 and TRBJ2-3; D is perhaps TRBD2 (5 bases). Germline CDR1 is KGHSH and CDR2 is LQKENI. This CDR3 is 16 amino acids long. Trimming stripped 5 bases from V and 4 bases from J, with 19 bases between. The CDR3 loop reads CASSSYVRGRSDTQYF. The CDR3 DNA sequence: TGTGCCAGCTCATCTTACGTACGGGGAAGGTCAGATACGCAGTATTTT.

The chain carries TRBV7-2 and TRBJ1-2; D may be TRBD1 (6 bases). V gave up 1 base and J gave up 4 bases, with 16 bases separating them. The CDR3 extends over 16 amino acids. Germline V lookup: CDR1 SGHTA, CDR2 FQGNSA. For the CDR3, the DNA is TGTGCCAGCAGCTTAGAAATCGGGGGGCTGGTCTATGGCTACACCTTC. Amino acid sequence: CASSLEIGGLVYGYTF.

The rearrangement uses TRBV11-3 and TRBJ1-3; 8 bases map to TRBD1. CDR3 size: 13 residues. V shed 5 bases, J shed 3 bases, and the junction held 0 bases outside the gene matches. Germline V gene sequence: CDR1 SGHNT, CDR2 YENEEA. This CDR3 reads CASSDRGGNTIYF. The DNA for the CDR3 is TGTGCCAGCAGCGACAGGGGTGGAAACACCATATATTTT.

The CDR3 sequence: CASPTGSTYGYTF. CDR3 nucleotides: TGTGCCTCCCCGACGGGGTCTACCTATGGCTACACCTTC. The rearrangement uses TRBV30 and TRBJ1-2, with D unclear. Trimming stripped 7 bases from V and 4 bases from J, with 16 bases between. The CDR3 is 13 residues long. The germline V gene encodes CDR1 GTSNPN and CDR2 SVGIG (reference sequence).

The rearrangement joins TRBV29-1 to TRBJ1-4; D is uncertain. Germline assignment: CDR1 SQVTM and CDR2 ANQGSEA. There are 15 residues in the CDR3. The CDR3 sequence is CKSRRGLTVNEKLFF. Here the CDR3 DNA reads TGCAAGTCGAGACGGGGATTAACAGTAAATGAAAAACTGTTTTTT.

The J gene is TRBJ2-2, the V gene TRBV5-1; D possibly corresponds to TRBD1 (6 bases). The CDR3 totals 16 residues. Germline values: CDR1 SGHRS, CDR2 YFSETQ. V lost 0 bases to trimming and J lost 5 bases, with 14 bases between them. In nucleotides, the CDR3 is TGCGCCAGCAGCTTGGCCGGATGGGGGCGGACCGGGGAGCTGTTTTTT. This sequence encodes CASSLAGWGRTGELFF.

The J gene is TRBJ1-6, the V gene TRBV19; D uncertain. V dropped 3 bases and J dropped 7 bases, with 10 bases sitting between them. CDR1 is LNHDA, CDR2 SQIVND, per germline (reference sequence). The CDR3 covers 14 residues. The CDR3 DNA follows: TGTGCCAGTAGTATCGGGGTCGAGAATTCACCCCTCCACTTT. Translation gives CASSIGVENSPLHF.

The rearrangement joins TRBV7-9 to TRBJ1-2; D ambiguous. Germline V gene data show CDR1 as SEHNR and CDR2 as FQNEAQ (reference sequence). The CDR3 has 12 residues. V dropped 10 bases and J dropped 4 bases, with 13 bases sitting between them. The CDR3 loop is CAITDPPYGYTF. The CDR3 bases are TGTGCCATTACAGACCCTCCCTATGGCTACACCTTC. Full variable domain (remainder filled in from reference TRBV7-9 and TRBJ1-2): DTGVSQNPRHKITKRGQNVTFRCDPISEHNRLYWYRQTLGQGPEFLTYFQNEAQLEKSRLLSDRFSAERPKGSFSTLEIQRTEQGDSAMYLCAITDPPYGYTFGSGTRLTVV.

This chain joins TRBV27 and TRBJ1-2; D not resolved. V dropped 3 bases and J dropped 3 bases, with 14 bases sitting between them. Germline V gene sequence: CDR1 MNHEY, CDR2 SMNVEV (reference sequence). There are 15 residues in the CDR3. The CDR3 here is CASSFRWAGDYGYTF. The CDR3 coding sequence is TGTGCCAGCAGTTTTCGTTGGGCAGGTGACTATGGCTACACCTTC.